This T cell receptor beta chain is from a study of T cell responses to AZD1222 COVID-19 vaccine. Findings of the study overall: Spike-spanning, vaccine-associated CD4 TCRs were dominant at 160-218 and 743-854.

Only in-frame clones appear in the TCRdb table, and some are missing; sequencing was by immunoSEQ multiplex PCR. This sample has approximately 150,000 clones, with 90% found just once. Germline CDR1 is MDHEN and CDR2 is SYDVKM. This CDR3 comprises 17 residues. V shed 3 bases and J shed 1 base, with 16 bases lying between them. Worth noting for this clone: Its antigen is still unknown.

The chain employs TRBV28 and TRBJ1-5; D uncertain. This TCR was recovered from an adult who received the MenACWY meningococcal vaccine as a control. Sequencing used peripheral blood, obtained 28 days after the second dose of the MenACWY control vaccine. This CDR3 reads CASSFRSGRVSNQPQHF. In nucleotides, the CDR3 is TGTGCCAGCAGTTTTCGGTCCGGGAGGGTGAGCAATCAGCCCCAGCATTTT.